Included here is one TCR beta chain sequence, with context. What it binds is not known. Researchers ran the assay at a deep level. Using immunoSEQ multiplex PCR, the repertoire was profiled, and TCRdb retains in-frame clones only, with some absent. The table records 550,000 to 600,000 clones, around 76% of them present only once. The germline CDR1 and CDR2 sequences are SGHTA and FQGNSA. V was trimmed by 1 base and J by 3 bases, leaving 16 bases between them. The CDR3 is 16 amino acids. The data originate from a study of shared clonotypes between healthy human individuals. When samples were unsorted, roughly 91 million PBMCs were used for genomic DNA. Findings and limits, study-wide: Clonotype sharing among donors was expected to depend on sequencing depth.

V gene TRBV7-2 combines with J gene TRBJ2-7, with a tentative D call TRBD1 (6 bases). The sequencing input was PBMCs. The clonotype originates from a woman in her thirties or forties in good health. Some clones in this sample may be carry-over from other donors' samples. The CDR3 DNA follows: TGTGCCAGCAGCTTAGATTGGGCAGGGGAGTACTACGAGCAGTACTTC. Its translation: CASSLDWAGEYYEQYF.